This TCR beta chain was recovered during a study of PD-1 blockade in classical Hodgkin lymphoma. Time point described: cycle 4 day 1 (C4D1), after 6 weeks of nivolumab. All patients experienced relapse after autologous stem cell transplantation, and brentuximab vedotin exposure was variable. The CD4+ T cells used were purified from thawed PBMCs through magnetic negative selection. Clones were read by immunoSEQ multiplex PCR, and TCRdb kept only the in-frame ones, dropping some. Of about 9,700 clones in the sample, around 80% were seen once. Sequencing was performed on CD4+ T cells from blood, taken before the fourth cycle of nivolumab. This receptor was identified in a human donor with classical Hodgkin lymphoma.

CDR3 amino acids: CASRRQGRAFF. CDR3 in DNA: TGTGCCAGCAGGCGGCAGGGTCGTGCTTTCTTT. The genes are TRBV6-5 and TRBJ1-1; D is perhaps TRBD1 (5 bases). The germline V gene encodes CDR1 MNHEY and CDR2 SVGAGI. V lost 6 bases and J 11 bases, leaving 13 bases between the germline ends. The CDR3 sequence is 11 residues long.